Detailed here is one T cell receptor beta chain. Its antigen has not been determined. The input lacks base qualities; no much larger clone sits a single base away. The donors were healthy, HIV-negative adults with no recently reported acute infections or vaccinations. Every donor was a Caucasian adult residing in Nashville, Tennessee, USA. For unsorted samples, tens of millions of PBMCs were counted, and genomic DNA was extracted using the QIAamp DNA Blood Mini kit. Blood was obtained by leukapheresis, after which PBMCs were separated by Ficoll-Histopaque density gradient centrifugation and cryopreserved in liquid nitrogen vapor phase. Using the deep immunoSEQ assay, multiplex PCR amplified TCR CDR3 regions from genomic DNA. For each cell subset, the extracted genomic DNA was distributed evenly across all wells of several immunoSEQ 96-well plates, and each plate served as one replicate. For unsorted PBMC, each replicate PCR was loaded with 300 ng genomic DNA, equivalent to about 30,000 T cell genomes. Ten immunoSEQ deep assay plates were used to sequence the unsorted PBMC genomic DNA. Purified libraries were quantified with a Qubit 3.0 fluorometer, sized on a Bioanalyzer 2100, and re-quantified with the KAPA Library Quantification kit. Every immunoSEQ 96-well plate was sequenced on a separate single-read 150-cycle Illumina NextSeq 550 flow cell. Under the source paper's analysis protocol: Because the immunoSEQ output included only junctional sequences and no quality scores, the filtering could not be the same as the filtering used for full-length reads. Sequences were annotated with PyIR, a Python wrapper for IgBLAST v1.9, using IMGT germline references to assign V/J genes and CDR3. Reads were filtered out if the reads had weak V/J assignments (E-value above 1e-6), no CDR3, stop codons, out-of-frame junctions, or ambiguous translated residues. V3J clonotypes were defined as sequences sharing the same inferred V gene, J gene, and CDR3 amino acid sequence. Percentage overlap between repertoires was calculated by dividing the number of shared unique clonotypes by the size of the smaller repertoire. Richness of each repertoire was evaluated using RTK rarefaction, the Chao1 estimator, and Recon v2.1 estimates of unobserved clonotypes. TCRdb's version of the immuneACCESS table is confined to in-frame rearrangements and falls short of the full clone set. An unresolved V gene accounts for under half of the shortfall where checked; the remainder is of unknown origin. V and J calls and clone size are as listed in that table; D and trimming were resolved from the DNA. Present in this sample are some 470,000 clones, roughly four fifths of which were seen just once. Over 10% of the sample is held by the ten biggest clonotypes.

The sample belongs to a study of shared clonotypes between healthy human individuals (dated by TCRdb to 2020 to 2021). Context from the whole study: Three men and a couple of women, aged 18 to 49 years, made up the cohort. Each donor's leukapheresis produced roughly between roughly 0.85 and 9.5 billion PBMCs. To increase sequencing depth and limit assay-specific biases, different laboratories used diverse techniques to prepare libraries and sequence TCR repertoires. To estimate repertoire size and how much clonotype sharing occurs between individuals, the study deeply sequenced the blood TCR repertoires of several healthy adults. The investigation overall reported the following: Only blood was sampled, and tissue TCR repertoires likely differ from those in blood. Based on pairwise subsampling, the degree of clonotype sharing among donors was expected to be affected by sequencing depth. Because the study included only a small number of donors, the genetic and exposure-history diversity represented was limited.

Sequenced sample: PBMCs. This receptor was identified in a woman aged 40 to 49 in good health. Some clones in this sample may be carry-over from other donors' samples.

The DNA is as follows: TGTGCCAGTAGCCCTTCTTGGACAGGAATAGGCCATGGCTACACCTTC. Its protein is CASSPSWTGIGHGYTF. The sequence joins TRBV19 to TRBJ1-2, and TRBD1 matches 7 of the central bases. CDR1 and CDR2 were assigned from the germline V gene (reference sequence) as LNHDA and SQIVND. Trimming accounts for 6 bases at V and 6 bases at J, while the number of junction bases matched to no gene is 16. Taken from cysteine to phenylalanine, the CDR3 has 16 residues. The retained sequence is limited to the CDR3, 48 bases, with the frame set at the first base.